The T cell receptor (beta chain) under discussion was sequenced for a study of cytomegalovirus exposure and HLA in healthy donors. Trimming took off 1 base at V and 0 bases at J, with 15 bases between the two ends. The V gene's germline CDR1 is SGHVS and CDR2 FQNEAQ. The CDR3 contains 17 residues. Vbeta (60) and Jbeta (13) primers were used in the PCR. Sequenced by immunoSEQ multiplex PCR; TCRdb stores in-frame clones only, minus some. This sample carries about 83,000 clones, just under 75% of them seen once, and the ten largest clones take 3.5% to 5%. This clonotype was sampled from a man aged 55-75 years in good health and CMV-seronegative. Specimen: PBMCs. V gene TRBV7-8 combines with J gene TRBJ1-1; a possible D gene is TRBD1 (6 bases). This CDR3 is CASSLESAGALNTEAFF. The CDR3 DNA sequence: TGTGCCAGCAGCTTAGAGTCGGCAGGGGCTTTGAACACTGAAGCTTTCTTT.